The clone carrying this TCR beta chain has only a few counts. Its antigen remains unidentified. This entry is derived from a study of T cells after yellow fever vaccination. Points from the study as a whole: The secondary response was weaker, and its peak arrived faster, on day 5 versus 15.

The CDR3 totals 15 residues. V was clipped by 0 bases and J by 9 bases, with 16 bases between them. Germline lookup yields CDR1 SGHRS and CDR2 YFSETQ. UMIs and a universal primer site were added when TCR cDNA was made by 5'RACE template switching. MiXCR, applied by TCRdb to the 5' RACE reads, yields one record per CDR3 protein. The data show 300,000 to 400,000 distinct CDR3 sequences, with roughly an eighth seen just once and 3.2% held by the top ten. The sequenced sample was CD4+ T cells sorted from PBMCs, obtained 15 days after the yellow fever booster vaccination. This TCR came from a man in his late teens or twenties who received the YFV17D yellow fever vaccine. The gene calls are TRBV5-1 and TRBJ2-1; tentatively, D is TRBD1 (6 bases). CDR3 bases: TGCGCCAGCAGCTTGGCCCCAGGGGAGAAGAGTGAGCAGTTCTTC. Protein sequence: CASSLAPGEKSEQFF.